Shown below are 30 T cell receptor beta chains from a single sample sequenced in a study of T cell responses to AZD1222 COVID-19 vaccine. The protocol was immunoSEQ multiplex PCR, while the TCRdb copy is restricted to in-frame clones and leaves out a portion. Among 75,000 to 95,000 clones, over 85% were seen once, and the ten largest hold more than 4%. This specimen was peripheral blood, taken on day 0 of AZD1222 vaccination. All receptors derive from an adult in good health.

This sequence joins TRBV5-6 and TRBJ1-1; a possible D gene is TRBD1 (5 bases). Germline CDR1 reads SGHDT; CDR2 reads YYEEEE. The CDR3 length is 14 residues. Trimming stripped 1 base from V and 3 bases from J, with 10 bases between. This CDR3 is CASSLRWGDTEAFF. CDR3 DNA sequence: TGTGCCAGCAGCTTGAGGTGGGGGGACACTGAAGCTTTCTTT.

The chain's CDR3 is CASSDIMADNYGYTF. As DNA, the CDR3 is TGTGCCAGCAGTGACATAATGGCAGACAACTATGGCTACACCTTC. The rearrangement links TRBV6-1 to TRBJ1-2; no clear D. Germline CDR1 and CDR2: MNHNS and SASEGT. V was shortened by 3 bases and J by 2 bases, with 13 bases between the two germline ends. This CDR3 is built from 15 residues.

This CDR3 reads CASRPTGGTNEKLFF. DNA for the CDR3: TGTGCCAGCAGGCCCACGGGGGGGACTAATGAAAAACTGTTTTTT. The V and J genes are TRBV7-9 and TRBJ1-4, with D tentatively TRBD1 (5 bases). Deletions cut 6 bases from V and 2 bases from J, with 13 bases between. Germline lookup yields CDR1 SEHNR and CDR2 FQNEAQ (reference sequence). CDR3 length equals 15 residues.

The chain carries TRBV2 and TRBJ1-1; D unclear. The CDR3 has 15 amino acids. The V gene's germline CDR1 is SNHLY and CDR2 FYNNEI. Trimming pared 11 bases from V and 2 bases from J, leaving 21 bases between. The CDR3 DNA is TGTGCCTCAGACGGTAGGTCTCGGGGTAACACTGAAGCTTTCTTT. Translated, it gives CASDGRSRGNTEAFF.

The chain links TRBV24-1 to TRBJ1-5; the match to TRBD1 covers 7 bases. There are 19 residues in the CDR3. Germline assignment: CDR1 KGHDR and CDR2 SFDVKD. The junction had 14 bases not matched to a gene; V was cut back by 3 bases and J by 1 base. For the CDR3, the DNA is TGTGCCACCAGTGATGAGACAGGGAACAAACTTGGGAGCAATCAGCCCCAGCATTTT. Protein product: CATSDETGNKLGSNQPQHF.

The genes are TRBV2 and TRBJ1-6; no firm D call. Germline CDR1 reads SNHLY; CDR2 reads FYNNEI. The CDR3 is 15 residues long. V was clipped by 7 bases and J by 8 bases, with 18 bases between them. The CDR3 loop reads CASNRGPSQDSPLHF. DNA of the CDR3: TGTGCCAGCAACCGAGGCCCCTCCCAGGATTCACCCCTCCACTTT.

This CDR3 is CASSPTSGSHYEQYF. The CDR3 DNA reads as TGTGCCAGCAGTCCCACTAGCGGGTCCCACTACGAGCAGTACTTC. The chain couples TRBV6-5 to TRBJ2-7; 9 bases are shared with TRBD2. In germline, CDR1 is MNHEY, CDR2 SVGAGI. This CDR3 spans 15 amino acids. J lost 3 bases, V lost 5 bases, and 8 bases had no gene match.

The chain's CDR3 is CASSRTGGYRSSGNTIYF. CDR3 nucleotides: TGTGCCAGCAGCCGGACAGGGGGCTATCGGAGCTCTGGAAACACCATATATTTT. The chain recombines TRBV7-9 with TRBJ1-3, with TRBD1 matching 11 bases. The CDR3 runs to 18 residues. Germline-derived CDR1 and CDR2 are SEHNR and FQNEAQ (reference sequence). V lost 5 bases, J lost 0 bases, and 9 bases stayed unmatched. Full variable domain (outside the CDR3, taken from reference TRBV7-9 and TRBJ1-3): DTGVSQNPRHKITKRGQNVTFRCDPISEHNRLYWYRQTLGQGPEFLTYFQNEAQLEKSRLLSDRFSAERPKGSFSTLEIQRTEQGDSAMYLCASSRTGGYRSSGNTIYFGEGSWLTVV.

This clone showed up just a few times. The chain recombines TRBV4-1 with TRBJ1-6; D is unclear. Germline CDR1 and CDR2: MGHRA and YSYEKL. This CDR3 has 16 residues. The V end lost 4 bases, the J end lost 7 bases, and 17 bases lay between the germline ends. In nucleotides, the CDR3 is TGCGCCAGCAGCCGTTATAACTCGGAAGGAAATTCACCCCTCCACTTT. This codes for CASSRYNSEGNSPLHF.

V gene TRBV7-9 combines with J gene TRBJ1-3, with 8 nucleotides matching TRBD1. CDR3 length: 14 residues. The junction had 5 bases not matched to a gene; V was cut back by 8 bases and J by 2 bases. Looked up from germline, CDR1 is SEHNR and CDR2 is FQNEAQ (reference sequence). Here the CDR3 reads CASVTDRAGNTIYF. The CDR3 DNA is TGTGCCAGCGTAACGGACAGGGCTGGAAACACCATATATTTT.

V is TRBV30 and J is TRBJ2-1; TRBD1 or TRBD2 may be the D gene (6 bases each). The V and J ends lost 0 bases and 4 bases respectively, with 13 bases between them. The CDR3 is 15 residues long. CDR1 is GTSNPN, CDR2 SVGIG, per germline (reference sequence). CDR3 amino acids: CAWSVGGSGYNEQFF. CDR3 sequence (DNA): TGTGCCTGGAGTGTAGGGGGTAGCGGTTACAATGAGCAGTTCTTC.

The chain couples TRBV18 to TRBJ2-7; 8 positions agree with TRBD1. CDR3 length: 14 amino acids. Germline lookup yields CDR1 KGHSH and CDR2 LQKENI. The V segment lost 3 bases and the J segment 3 bases; nucleotides outside the gene matches: 4. The CDR3 loop is CASSPMGQDYEQYF. The DNA for the CDR3 is TGTGCCAGCTCACCGATGGGACAGGACTACGAGCAGTACTTC.

This chain uses TRBV25-1 with TRBJ1-1, with 8 positions matching TRBD1. This CDR3 has 14 amino acids. Germline V gene data show CDR1 as MGHDK and CDR2 as SYGVNS. V lost 5 bases and J lost 5; bases outside the gene matches: 7. The CDR3 DNA sequence: TGTGCCAGCAGTCCGCAGGGGGCGAGGACTGAAGCTTTCTTT. Protein product: CASSPQGARTEAFF.

The CDR3: CASSSQQAGGREQFF. For the CDR3, the DNA is TGTGCCAGTAGTTCCCAACAAGCGGGAGGGAGGGAGCAGTTCTTC. V and J are TRBV19 and TRBJ2-1; 10 bases fit TRBD2. Trimming cost V 5 bases and J 10 bases; bases outside gene matches: 11. The CDR3 is 15 residues long. Germline values: CDR1 LNHDA, CDR2 SQIVND (reference sequence).

V and J are TRBV7-2 and TRBJ2-1, with D perhaps being TRBD1 or TRBD2 (5 bases each). V dropped 2 bases and J dropped 0 bases, with 17 bases sitting between them. In germline, CDR1 is SGHTA, CDR2 FQGNSA. This CDR3 is built from 18 residues. CDR3 nucleotide sequence: TGTGCCAGCAGCTTAATCTTGTGGGAGAGGGGCTCCTACAATGAGCAGTTCTTC. Encoded protein: CASSLILWERGSYNEQFF.

The V and J genes are TRBV3-1 (or the pseudogene TRBV3-2) and TRBJ2-4, with TRBD1 as a possible D gene (5 bases). Germline V CDR1 and CDR2: LGHDT, YNNKEL (reference sequence). This CDR3 is built from 14 residues. V gave up 2 bases and J gave up 2 bases, with 7 bases separating them. CDR3 residues: CASSQRGSKNIQYF. In nucleotides, the CDR3 is TGTGCCAGCAGCCAAAGGGGCTCCAAAAACATTCAGTACTTC.

V and J are TRBV6-1 and TRBJ1-1; D uncertain. V shed 3 bases and J shed 1 base, with 6 bases lying between them. Per germline, CDR1 MNHNS and CDR2 SASEGT. This CDR3 spans 13 amino acids. The CDR3 here is CASSDWGNTEAFF. Written as DNA, the CDR3 is TGTGCCAGCAGTGATTGGGGGAACACTGAAGCTTTCTTT.

This clone was recorded only once. The CDR3 DNA reads TGCGCCAGCAGCTTCTACGGTGCGGACACTGAAGCTTTCTTT. Translating it yields CASSFYGADTEAFF. The chain combines TRBV5-1 with TRBJ1-1; D is unresolved. Germline lookup yields CDR1 SGHRS and CDR2 YFSETQ. This CDR3 has 14 amino acids. Trimming stripped 2 bases from V and 3 bases from J, with 11 bases between.

This clone was observed a few times. The V call is TRBV7-8, the J call TRBJ2-7; 9 bases are shared with TRBD2. V lost 1 base and J lost 5; bases outside the gene matches: 9. CDR1 and CDR2 (germline): SGHVS, FQNEAQ. The length of the CDR3 is 16 residues. The CDR3 is CASSLDSSGAPDEQYF. The CDR3 DNA reads TGTGCCAGCAGCTTAGATTCTAGCGGGGCCCCGGACGAGCAGTACTTC.

V gene TRBV2 combines with J gene TRBJ1-5; D gene unclear. The CDR3 has 18 residues. CDR1 and CDR2 (germline): SNHLY, FYNNEI. The V and J ends lost 0 bases and 1 base respectively, with 16 bases between them. The CDR3 bases are TGTGCCAGCAGTGAAGCGACAATCTGGTGGGTCAGCAATCAGCCCCAGCATTTT. Amino acid sequence: CASSEATIWWVSNQPQHF.

The chain carries TRBV3-1 (or the pseudogene TRBV3-2) and TRBJ1-1, with no clear D. CDR3 length: 14 amino acids. Trimming cost V 4 bases and J 5 bases, with 14 bases left between them. CDR1 and CDR2 from the germline V gene are LGHDT and YNNKEL (reference sequence). The CDR3 reads CASSPTWRRTEAFF. CDR3 in DNA: TGTGCCAGCAGCCCTACTTGGCGGAGGACTGAAGCTTTCTTT.

This clone was counted once. The chain uses TRBV6-2 or TRBV6-3 and TRBJ2-5; D is unresolved. Between the trimmed V and J ends, which lost 5 bases and 5 bases, there was a span of 9 bases. Germline CDR1 is MNHEY and CDR2 is SVGEGT. The CDR3 spans 12 residues. The DNA for the CDR3 is TGTGCCAGCAGTGAGGAGTGGGAGACCCAGTACTTC. Protein sequence: CASSEEWETQYF.

This chain uses TRBV7-2 with TRBJ2-2, with 9 bases identical to TRBD1. There are 16 residues in the CDR3. J lost 4 bases, V lost 5 bases, and 8 bases had no gene match. CDR1 is SGHTA, CDR2 FQGNSA, per germline. The CDR3 nucleotides are TGTGCCAGCAGCGTATCACCGGGACAGGGCACCGGGGAGCTGTTTTTT. Translated: CASSVSPGQGTGELFF.

This clone has a single count. V usage is TRBV19 and J usage is TRBJ1-5, with D tentatively TRBD1 (6 bases). V was pared by 4 bases and J by 7 bases, with 14 bases between. Germline V gives CDR1 LNHDA, CDR2 SQIVND (reference sequence). This CDR3 has 14 residues. The CDR3 loop reads CASSRSGGVQPQHF. Here the CDR3 DNA reads TGTGCCAGTAGTAGGAGCGGGGGCGTGCAGCCCCAGCATTTT.

This chain joins TRBV18 and TRBJ2-5, with D possibly being TRBD2 (5 bases). The ends were cut back, 3 bases at V and 10 bases at J, with 12 bases in the middle. The CDR3 runs to 12 residues. CDR1 and CDR2 (germline): KGHSH, LQKENI. The CDR3 region has the DNA TGTGCCAGCTCACCGGCGGGCCGGGACCAGTACTTC. Translation gives CASSPAGRDQYF.

The chain links TRBV6-5 to TRBJ2-7; D is unresolved. V gave up 6 bases and J gave up 4 bases, with 13 bases separating them. This CDR3 is 13 amino acids long. The V gene's germline CDR1 is MNHEY and CDR2 SVGAGI. Written as DNA, the CDR3 is TGTGCCAGCAGCTACGCGGCTCTTTACGAGCAGTACTTC. Translated: CASSYAALYEQYF.

The rearrangement uses TRBV7-3 and TRBJ2-1; 9 bases match TRBD2. V gave up 5 bases and J gave up 10 bases; unmatched junction bases: 3. Germline loops: CDR1 SGHTA, CDR2 FQGTGA. The CDR3 totals 12 residues. For the CDR3, the DNA is TGTGCCAGCAGCCTCCTAGCGGGGGAGCAGTTCTTC. It translates to CASSLLAGEQFF.

V gene TRBV9 combines with J gene TRBJ1-5, with D tentatively TRBD1 (5 bases). Germline V CDR1 and CDR2: SGDLS, YYNGEE. V lost 4 bases and J 9 bases, leaving 20 bases between the germline ends. This CDR3 contains 15 residues. The CDR3 loop is CASSPSPQRDGPQHF. The CDR3 nucleotides read TGTGCCAGCAGCCCATCCCCTCAAAGGGACGGGCCCCAGCATTTT.

This chain connects TRBV6-1 to TRBJ2-1; 7 bases match TRBD1. With V trimmed by 5 bases and J by 3 bases, 7 bases remained unmatched. Germline assignment: CDR1 MNHNS and CDR2 SASEGT. This CDR3 spans 15 amino acids. This CDR3 reads CASSSPTGNYNEQFF. In DNA form, the CDR3 reads TGTGCCAGCAGTTCCCCGACAGGGAACTACAATGAGCAGTTCTTC.

V is TRBV2 and J is TRBJ2-4; 8 positions match TRBD1. Germline trimming cut 3 bases from V and 10 bases from J; bases unmatched to any gene: 5. The V gene's germline CDR1 is SNHLY and CDR2 FYNNEI. The CDR3 is 13 amino acids. CDR3 sequence: CASSDGTGEIQYF. CDR3 bases: TGTGCCAGCAGTGACGGGACAGGAGAAATTCAGTACTTC.